Shown below are 14 T cell receptor beta chains from a single sample sequenced in a study of blood T cell repertoires in COVID-19. This table comes from immunoSEQ multiplex PCR, and its TCRdb copy is limited to in-frame clones, with some not included. Among about 200,000 clones, around 86% were seen once, and the ten largest hold around 6.9%. Sequencing was performed on peripheral blood. The receptors stem from a man in his sixties who had recovered from COVID-19.

The V and J genes are TRBV7-9 and TRBJ2-7; TRBD2 aligns across 9 bases. Germline values: CDR1 SEHNR, CDR2 FQNEAQ (reference sequence). Trimming removed 6 bases from V and 12 bases from J; junction bases left unmatched: 3. This CDR3 is 10 amino acids long. The CDR3 DNA sequence: TGTGCCAGCAGGACTAGCGGTCTGTACTTC. Translating gives CASRTSGLYF.

This clone was recorded only once. The chain combines TRBV10-3 with TRBJ2-1; D is unclear. Between the trimmed V and J ends, which lost 6 bases and 6 bases, there was a span of 12 bases. CDR1 is ENHRY, CDR2 SYGVKD, per germline. This CDR3 is 13 amino acids long. For the CDR3, the DNA is TGTGCCATCAGCCCGTCGGTACTCAATGAGCAGTTCTTC. Protein sequence: CAISPSVLNEQFF.

This clone has just one count. The chain links TRBV3-1 (or the pseudogene TRBV3-2) to TRBJ1-5; D not certain. Germline assignment: CDR1 LGHDT and CDR2 YNNKEL (reference sequence). The CDR3 runs to 13 residues. V lost 0 bases and J lost 5, with 5 bases in between. The CDR3 DNA reads as TGTGCCAGCAGCCAAGACTCCTATCAGCCCCAGCATTTT. It translates to CASSQDSYQPQHF.

The chain is built from TRBV3-1 (or the pseudogene TRBV3-2) and TRBJ1-2, with D possibly matching TRBD1 (5 bases). Per germline, CDR1 LGHDT and CDR2 YNNKEL (reference sequence). CDR3 length equals 15 residues. The ends were cut back, 0 bases at V and 5 bases at J, with 13 bases in the middle. CDR3 DNA: TGTGCCAGCAGCCAAGATTCGTGGGGCCCTTATGGCTACACCTTC. Translation: CASSQDSWGPYGYTF.

This clone has just a few counts. The gene calls are TRBV5-5 and TRBJ1-4; D gene uncertain. The germline V gene has CDR1 SGHKS and CDR2 YYEKEE (reference sequence). Trimming stripped 1 base from V and 14 bases from J, with 15 bases between. The CDR3 is 13 amino acids. The CDR3 nucleotides read TGTGCCAGCAGCTTGAATTCCGGGAATGTCCTGTTTTTT. Amino acids: CASSLNSGNVLFF.

The rearrangement uses TRBV7-3 and TRBJ2-2; no clear D. The CDR3 runs 14 residues. V lost 0 bases to trimming and J lost 3 bases, with 5 bases between them. CDR1 SGHTA and CDR2 FQGTGA come from the germline V gene. The chain's CDR3 is CASSLTADTGELFF. CDR3 bases: TGTGCCAGCAGCTTAACGGCAGACACCGGGGAGCTGTTTTTT. Looking up the rest from reference TRBV7-3 and TRBJ2-2 gives the full variable domain: GAGVSQTPSNKVTEKGKYVELRCDPISGHTALYWYRQSLGQGPEFLIYFQGTGAADDSGLPNDRFFAVRPEGSVSTLKIQRTERGDSAVYLCASSLTADTGELFFGEGSRLTVL.

The chain joins TRBV21-1 to TRBJ2-7; the D call TRBD1 from the table was never checked on the DNA. TRBV21-1 corresponds to a pseudogene. The CDR3 runs to 16 residues. The CDR3 loop reads CASSNKVRQGSYEQYF. As DNA, the CDR3 is TGTGCCAGCAGCAATAAAGTCCGACAGGGCTCCTACGAGCAGTACTTC.

This chain uses TRBV7-2 with TRBJ2-7; 9 nucleotides agree with TRBD1. Trimming took 3 bases from V and 5 from J; bases not matched to a gene: 5. This CDR3 comprises 14 residues. Looked up from germline, CDR1 is SGHTA and CDR2 is FQGNSA. CDR3 DNA sequence: TGTGCCAGCAGCTTCCGGGACAGGGTCCACGAGCAGTACTTC. This translates into CASSFRDRVHEQYF.

This chain links TRBV29-1 with TRBJ1-2; TRBD1 aligns across 7 bases. The germline V gene encodes CDR1 SQVTM and CDR2 ANQGSEA. This CDR3 contains 12 residues. V gave up 7 bases and J gave up 14 bases; unmatched junction bases: 16. CDR3 DNA: TGCAGCGCCGGGGTCGGGACAGACATATGGACCTTC. This translates into CSAGVGTDIWTF.

CDR3 region: CASSVDQGLPPSGANVLTF. The DNA for the CDR3 is TGTGCCAGCAGCGTAGATCAGGGCCTACCACCCTCTGGGGCCAACGTCCTGACTTTC. J is TRBJ2-6 and V is TRBV9, with TRBD1 as a possible D gene (5 bases). The CDR3 loop spans 19 amino acids. Germline V CDR1 and CDR2: SGDLS, YYNGEE. V gave up 0 bases and J gave up 0 bases, with 16 bases separating them.

V usage is TRBV6-1 and J usage is TRBJ2-7; TRBD2 matches 8 bases. The J segment lost 2 bases and the V segment lost 0 bases, leaving 3 bases of the junction unmatched. CDR3 length: 15 amino acids. Germline V gene sequence: CDR1 MNHNS, CDR2 SASEGT. Here the CDR3 DNA reads TGTGCCAGCAGTGAAGCGCACGGGGGGGCCTACGAGCAGTACTTC. Translated: CASSEAHGGAYEQYF.

The chain couples TRBV7-7 to TRBJ2-5, with 11 bases matching TRBD2. This CDR3 region has 16 residues. J lost 6 bases, V lost 1 base, and 7 bases had no gene match. Germline-derived CDR1 and CDR2 are SSHAT and FNYEAQ (reference sequence). In nucleotides, the CDR3 is TGTGCCAGCAGCTTAGGAGTTAGCGGGGGGGTGAAGACCCAGTACTTC. This gives the protein CASSLGVSGGVKTQYF.

The chain has TRBV19 and TRBJ1-2, with D unclear. V lost 3 bases to trimming and J lost 7 bases, with 9 bases between them. Germline-derived CDR1 and CDR2 are LNHDA and SQIVND (reference sequence). The length of the CDR3 is 12 residues. The CDR3 DNA is TGTGCCAGTAGTATTCGCATCGGTGGCTACACCTTC. It codes for CASSIRIGGYTF. The variable domain in full, completed from reference TRBV19 and TRBJ1-2, reads DGGITQSPKYLFRKEGQNVTLSCEQNLNHDAMYWYRQDPGQGLRLIYYSQIVNDFQKGDIAEGYSVSREKKESFPLTVTSAQKNPTAFYLCASSIRIGGYTFGSGTRLTVV.

This sequence joins TRBV12-3 or TRBV12-4 and TRBJ1-2; 8 bases line up with TRBD1. The length of the CDR3 is 13 residues. The junction had 3 bases not matched to a gene; V was cut back by 5 bases and J by 4 bases. The CDR3 spells CASSLQGGYGYTF. In DNA form, the CDR3 reads TGTGCCAGCAGTCTACAGGGGGGCTATGGCTACACCTTC.